This T cell receptor beta chain was identified in a study of cytomegalovirus exposure and HLA in healthy donors. Study as a whole: From 150 million to 200 million T cells, an earlier analysis saw approximately 110 million unique TCR beta sequences. From HLA-typed donors, an early data release held about 85 million unique TCRs.

PCR used 60 Vbeta primers and 13 Jbeta primers. Only in-frame clones appear in the TCRdb table, and some are missing; sequencing was by immunoSEQ multiplex PCR. The sample lists some 100,000 clones, roughly 74% occurring once. Details on this clone: The antigen is unknown.

The germline V gene has CDR1 SGDLS and CDR2 YYNGEE. Unmatched junction bases numbered 9, after V lost 4 bases and J lost 4 bases. The CDR3 covers 16 residues. Findings and limits, study-wide: Fewer N-insertions (relative to the roughly 660-donor mean) were reportedly seen in an Asian-associated ancestry cluster in a later analysis. Investigators reported over 150 TCR beta chains as tied to cytomegalovirus.

The origin of this receptor is a woman between 18 and 30 years old in good health and CMV-seropositive. The sample was PBMCs. The rearrangement uses TRBV9 and TRBJ2-1; 9 bases align to TRBD1. CDR3 loop: CASSSRSGQGYNEQFF. The CDR3 DNA is TGTGCCAGCAGCTCCCGATCGGGACAGGGTTACAATGAGCAGTTCTTC.